What follows are 19 T cell receptor beta chains derived from one specimen sequenced in a study of cytomegalovirus exposure and HLA in healthy donors. 13 Jbeta primers and 60 Vbeta primers were used for the PCR. Produced via immunoSEQ multiplex PCR; TCRdb's table is partial and in-frame only. The sample has 100,000 to 150,000 clones; around 76% are singletons. Sequencing was carried out using PBMCs. Source of these receptors: a woman aged 45-65 years in good health and CMV-seronegative.

The chain joins TRBV19 to TRBJ2-7, with 8 bases aligning to TRBD2. The CDR3 is made up of 14 amino acids. V was clipped by 4 bases and J by 3 bases; unmatched bases: 5. Germline V gene data show CDR1 as LNHDA and CDR2 as SQIVND (reference sequence). CDR3 DNA sequence: TGTGCCAGTAGTACAGCGGGAGTGATCTACGAGCAGTACTTC. Protein: CASSTAGVIYEQYF.

The rearrangement joins TRBV5-4 to TRBJ1-5; D ambiguous. The CDR3 spans 12 residues. Trimming shortened V by 3 bases and J by 5 bases, and 6 bases separated the two germline ends. CDR1 is SGHNT, CDR2 YYREEE, per germline (reference sequence). In DNA form, the CDR3 reads TGTGCCAGCAGCTATAATGATCAGCCCCAGCATTTT. It encodes CASSYNDQPQHF.

The table lists this clone with a count of one. The chain uses TRBV5-6 and TRBJ2-1, with 9 bases lining up with TRBD1. Germline assignment: CDR1 SGHDT and CDR2 YYEEEE. This CDR3 contains 16 residues. The V and J ends lost 3 bases and 3 bases, in that order; junction bases with no gene match: 7. Here the CDR3 reads CASSWTGQGHYNEQFF. The CDR3 coding sequence is TGTGCCAGCAGCTGGACGGGACAGGGACACTACAATGAGCAGTTCTTC. Filled out from reference TRBV5-6 and TRBJ2-1, the complete variable domain reads DAGVTQSPTHLIKTRGQQVTLRCSPKSGHDTVSWYQQALGQGPQFIFQYYEEEERQRGNFPDRFSGHQFPNYSSELNVNALLLGDSALYLCASSWTGQGHYNEQFFGPGTRLTVL.

This chain connects TRBV9 to TRBJ2-5, with TRBD2 identical over 7 bases. The CDR3 runs 14 residues. Germline values: CDR1 SGDLS, CDR2 YYNGEE. Trimming cost V 3 bases and J 4 bases; bases outside gene matches: 6. In DNA form, the CDR3 reads TGTGCCAGCAGCGGCGGACTAGTTCTAGAGACCCAGTACTTC. This sequence encodes CASSGGLVLETQYF.

The gene calls are TRBV7-2 and TRBJ2-7; D remains unclear. Germline CDR1 and CDR2: SGHTA and FQGNSA. CDR3 length: 13 amino acids. Trimming cost V 1 base and J 6 bases, with 10 bases left between them. CDR3 amino acids: CASSLVPSGEQYV. For the CDR3, the DNA is TGTGCCAGCAGCTTAGTACCTAGTGGCGAGCAGTACGTC.

V gene TRBV19 combines with J gene TRBJ1-2; D remains ambiguous. Germline CDR1 is LNHDA and CDR2 is SQIVND (reference sequence). The CDR3 contains 13 residues. V was trimmed by 2 bases and J by 2 bases, leaving 6 bases between them. CDR3 amino acids: CASSIPENYGYTF. CDR3 coding DNA: TGTGCCAGTAGTATACCGGAGAACTATGGCTACACCTTC.

The chain combines TRBV29-1 with TRBJ2-7, with 11 positions matching TRBD2. Trimming cost V 6 bases and J 2 bases; bases outside gene matches: 12. The CDR3 is 16 residues long. Germline V gene lookup returns CDR1 SQVTM and CDR2 ANQGSEA. CDR3 DNA: TGCAGCGTCCTCTCCCTTACTAGCGGGGGAACCTACGAGCAGTACGTC. Protein sequence: CSVLSLTSGGTYEQYV.

The chain has TRBV28 and TRBJ2-5; D is possibly TRBD1 (6 bases). Trimming took 5 bases from V and 1 from J, leaving 17 bases between them. Germline V gene lookup returns CDR1 MDHEN and CDR2 SYDVKM. The CDR3 contains 16 residues. CDR3 in amino acids: CASSTTGLGAQETQYF. In DNA, the CDR3 is TGTGCCAGCAGTACCACAGGCCTGGGGGCCCAAGAGACCCAGTACTTC.

CDR3 sequence (DNA): TGTGCCAGCAGTTTCTCCTGGCAAACTGAAGCTTTCTTT. This sequence encodes CASSFSWQTEAFF. The chain combines TRBV7-3 with TRBJ1-1, with no clear D. Trimming took 6 bases from V and 5 from J, leaving 13 bases between them. The CDR3 totals 13 residues. CDR1 is SGHTA and CDR2 is FQGTGA in the germline V gene.

This clone was found a few times. The V gene is TRBV5-6, the J gene TRBJ1-1; a weak D match, TRBD1 (6 bases). The length of the CDR3 is 16 residues. Germline V lookup: CDR1 SGHDT, CDR2 YYEEEE. V shed 0 bases and J shed 0 bases, with 12 bases lying between them. The CDR3 DNA reads as TGTGCCAGCAGCTTGGTAGGGGGGGCCATGAACACTGAAGCTTTCTTT. Its protein product is CASSLVGGAMNTEAFF.

The V and J genes are TRBV28 and TRBJ1-5; TRBD1 aligns across 10 bases. The CDR3 has 18 residues. Germline V gives CDR1 MDHEN, CDR2 SYDVKM. The V gene end was trimmed by 6 bases and the J gene end by 2 bases; junction bases not matched to a gene: 13. The CDR3 loop is CASRLTGTGVRGNQPQHF. In nucleotides, the CDR3 is TGTGCCAGCAGACTTACCGGGACAGGGGTTAGGGGCAATCAGCCCCAGCATTTT. The full variable domain, its missing parts supplied by reference TRBV28 and TRBJ1-5, is DVKVTQSSRYLVKRTGEKVFLECVQDMDHENMFWYRQDPGLGLRLIYFSYDVKMKEKGDIPEGYSVSREKKERFSLILESASTNQTSMYLCASRLTGTGVRGNQPQHFGDGTRLSIL.

The chain has TRBV12-5 and TRBJ2-7, with a weak D call TRBD1 (6 bases). V shed 2 bases and J shed 11 bases, with 16 bases lying between them. The germline V gene encodes CDR1 LGHNT and CDR2 FRNRAP. The CDR3 has 13 amino acids. For the CDR3, the DNA is TGTGCTAGTGGTTTGCCAGCCACAGGGTTGGAGTACGTC. Encoded protein: CASGLPATGLEYV.

The chain employs TRBV9 and TRBJ2-7, with D possibly matching TRBD1 (6 bases). The CDR3 runs 13 residues. Trimming took 1 base from V and 5 from J, leaving 10 bases between them. Germline CDR1 and CDR2: SGDLS and YYNGEE. The chain's CDR3 is CASSVTGLDEQYF. The DNA of the CDR3 is TGTGCCAGCAGCGTAACAGGGTTGGACGAGCAGTACTTC.

V is TRBV5-4 and J is TRBJ2-7; the D gene is possibly TRBD2 (5 bases). Trimming cost V 4 bases and J 2 bases, with 13 bases left between them. The CDR3 spans 14 residues. Germline CDR1 is SGHNT and CDR2 is YYREEE (reference sequence). CDR3 loop: CASSPEAPTYEQYF. DNA of the CDR3: TGTGCCAGCAGCCCGGAGGCGCCCACCTACGAGCAGTACTTC.

This clone turned up a few times. The chain combines TRBV6-1 with TRBJ2-2, with 7 bases aligning to TRBD2. The CDR3 spans 16 residues. Germline-derived CDR1 and CDR2 are MNHNS and SASEGT. V trimming: 4 bases; J trimming: 1 base; junction bases outside the gene matches: 6. CDR3 amino acids: CASSGRREGNTGELFF. The CDR3 DNA follows: TGTGCCAGCAGTGGGAGGAGGGAGGGGAACACCGGGGAGCTGTTTTTT.

This clone has only one observation. The junction shows a germline mismatch at one end, possibly a read error. V and J are TRBV7-7 and TRBJ2-1; 7 bases map to TRBD1. Germline lookup yields CDR1 SSHAT and CDR2 FNYEAQ (reference sequence). The CDR3 has 14 amino acids. CDR3: CASSLGGRYNEQFF. CDR3 bases: TGTGCTAGCAGCTTAGGGGGCCGCTACAATGAGCAGTTCTTC.

The rearrangement links TRBV29-1 to TRBJ2-7; D remains unclear. The germline V gene encodes CDR1 SQVTM and CDR2 ANQGSEA. CDR3 size: 14 residues. V dropped 4 bases and J dropped 3 bases, with 16 bases sitting between them. The CDR3 sequence: CSVGGQGSLYEQYF. The CDR3, as DNA: TGCAGCGTTGGTGGGCAAGGATCCCTCTACGAGCAGTACTTC.

The J gene is TRBJ2-5, the V gene TRBV18, with TRBD1 matching 8 bases. With 6 bases clipped from V and 2 bases from J, the junction kept 5 bases outside the gene matches. The CDR3 is 14 residues long. Germline CDR1 is KGHSH and CDR2 is LQKENI. The CDR3 DNA reads as TGTGCCAGCTCCGACAGGGGCCTACAAGAGACCCAGTACTTC. Its protein is CASSDRGLQETQYF.

This clone was detected a few times. One end of the junction is discordant with germline, which a read error may explain. The chain has TRBV7-2 and TRBJ1-5; TRBD1 aligns across 9 bases. CDR1 is SGHTA, CDR2 FQGNSA, per germline. The length of the CDR3 is 14 residues. In DNA, the CDR3 is TGTGCCAGCAGCCCGACAGGGGGGAATCAGCCCCAGAATTTT. This gives the protein CASSPTGGNQPQNF.